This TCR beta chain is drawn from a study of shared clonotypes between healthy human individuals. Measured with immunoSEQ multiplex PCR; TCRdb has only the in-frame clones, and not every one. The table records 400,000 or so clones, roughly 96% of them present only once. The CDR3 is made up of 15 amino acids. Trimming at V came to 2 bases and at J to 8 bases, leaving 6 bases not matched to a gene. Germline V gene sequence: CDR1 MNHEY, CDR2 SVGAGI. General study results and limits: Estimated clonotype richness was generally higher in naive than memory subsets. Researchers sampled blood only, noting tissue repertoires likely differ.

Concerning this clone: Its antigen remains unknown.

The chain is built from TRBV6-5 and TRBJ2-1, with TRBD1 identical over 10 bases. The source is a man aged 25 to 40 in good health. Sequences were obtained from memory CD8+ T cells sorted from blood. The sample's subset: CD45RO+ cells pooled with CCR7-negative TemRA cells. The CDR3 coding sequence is TGTGCCAGCAGTTACCGGGACAGGGGACATCATGAGCAGTTCTTC. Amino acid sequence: CASSYRDRGHHEQFF.